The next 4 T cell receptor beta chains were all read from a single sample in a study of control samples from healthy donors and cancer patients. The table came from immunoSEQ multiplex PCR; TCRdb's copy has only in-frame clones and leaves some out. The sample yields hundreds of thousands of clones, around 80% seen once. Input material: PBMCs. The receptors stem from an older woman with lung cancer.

The CDR3 coding sequence is TGTGCCAGCAGTACAGGGATTCCATACAATGAGCAGTTCTTC. Its translation: CASSTGIPYNEQFF. The chain recombines TRBV6-6 with TRBJ2-1, with D tentatively TRBD1 (6 bases). CDR1 is MNHNY and CDR2 is SVGAGI in the germline V gene (reference sequence). This CDR3 contains 14 residues. Trimming stripped 5 bases from V and 4 bases from J, with 12 bases between.

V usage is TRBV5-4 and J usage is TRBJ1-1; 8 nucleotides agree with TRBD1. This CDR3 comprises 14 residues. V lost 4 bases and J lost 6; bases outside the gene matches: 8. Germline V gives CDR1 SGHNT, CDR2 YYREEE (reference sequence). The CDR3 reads CASSTTGQGAEAFF. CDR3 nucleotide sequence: TGTGCCAGCAGCACGACCGGACAGGGCGCTGAAGCTTTCTTT.

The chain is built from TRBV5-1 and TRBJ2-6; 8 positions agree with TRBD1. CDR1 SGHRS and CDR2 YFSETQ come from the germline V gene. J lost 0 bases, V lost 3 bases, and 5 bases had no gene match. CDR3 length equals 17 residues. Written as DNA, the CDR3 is TGCGCCAGCAGCTCGACAGGGGAAATCTCTGGGGCCAACGTCCTGACTTTC. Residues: CASSSTGEISGANVLTF.

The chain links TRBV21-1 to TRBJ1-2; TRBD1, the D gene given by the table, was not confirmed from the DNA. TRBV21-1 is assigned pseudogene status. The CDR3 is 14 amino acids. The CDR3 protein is CATSPGQGAGGYTF. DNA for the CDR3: TGTGCCACCTCCCCGGGGCAGGGGGCCGGTGGCTACACCTTC.